This T cell receptor beta chain was recorded in a study of cytomegalovirus exposure and HLA in healthy donors. On this clone itself: Its target is unknown.

Study-wide findings and caveats: Previously analyzed data showed that most TCR beta V segments were productive at a frequency of about 90% or about 30%. When a later analysis was performed, an Asian-associated ancestry cluster reportedly had fewer N-insertions than the roughly 690-donor mean.

Primers included in the PCR were 60 Vbeta and 13 Jbeta primers. Authors' analysis steps: Later work found 80 million or so unique TCR beta chains, with 9 million to 13 million shared. Sequencing used immunoSEQ multiplex PCR; TCRdb keeps in-frame clones, though not all of them. The V and J calls and clone size were taken over from that table, and D and trimming were inferred from the DNA. The data show 150,000 or so clones, more than 80% seen once. The sequencing sample was made of PBMCs. The clonotype originates from a woman between 18 and 29 years old in good health and CMV-seropositive.

CDR3 in DNA: TGTGCCAGCAGCTTGGGTCGGTCGGAGACCCAGTACTTC. Translated, it gives CASSLGRSETQYF. The chain couples TRBV5-6 to TRBJ2-5, with unresolved D. The V and J ends lost 0 bases and 5 bases respectively, with 8 bases between them. The germline gives CDR1 SGHDT, CDR2 YYEEEE. This CDR3 has 13 amino acids.